These 30 T cell receptor beta chains came from one sample sequenced in a study of cytotoxic CD8 clonotypes in ibrutinib-treated CLL. Using immunoSEQ multiplex PCR, the repertoire was profiled, and TCRdb retains in-frame clones only, with some absent. The profile shows tens of thousands of clones, roughly two thirds of them singletons. Sequenced here: PBMCs, sampled at disease progression, from a patient treated with ibrutinib. These receptors all come from a human donor with chronic lymphocytic leukemia.

The chain uses TRBV4-1 and TRBJ1-4, with no clear D. CDR3 size: 14 residues. Germline lookup yields CDR1 MGHRA and CDR2 YSYEKL. Between the trimmed V and J ends, which lost 0 bases and 4 bases, there was a span of 6 bases. This chain's CDR3 is CASSQEGLNEKLFF. The CDR3 bases are TGCGCCAGCAGCCAAGAGGGCCTTAATGAAAAACTGTTTTTT.

V usage is TRBV6-5 and J usage is TRBJ1-5; weak D call: TRBD1 (5 bases). This CDR3 is 15 amino acids long. The ends were cut back, 6 bases at V and 2 bases at J, with 14 bases in the middle. Germline lookup yields CDR1 MNHEY and CDR2 SVGAGI. In nucleotides, the CDR3 is TGTGCCAGCAGGCCCGGGGGGGGAGGCAATCAGCCCCAGCATTTT. Translated, it gives CASRPGGGGNQPQHF.

This chain joins TRBV12-5 and TRBJ1-2; 7 bases fit TRBD1. The CDR3 extends over 15 amino acids. Unmatched junction bases numbered 6, after V lost 2 bases and J lost 3 bases. In germline, CDR1 is LGHNT, CDR2 FRNRAP. CDR3 amino acids: CASGLTDRIDYGYTF. The DNA for the CDR3 is TGTGCTAGTGGTTTGACGGACAGGATCGACTATGGCTACACCTTC.

The V and J genes are TRBV9 and TRBJ2-5; tentative D call: TRBD2 (6 bases). Germline CDR1 SGDLS, CDR2 YYNGEE. V gave up 0 bases and J gave up 4 bases, with 10 bases separating them. The CDR3 is 14 residues long. In DNA, the CDR3 is TGTGCCAGCAGCGTAGGGAGGGTCGGAGAGACCCAGTACTTC. Translation gives CASSVGRVGETQYF.

This chain joins TRBV5-1 and TRBJ2-4, with D possibly matching TRBD2 (7 bases). The germline CDR1 and CDR2 sequences are SGHRS and YFSETQ. The CDR3 has 17 amino acids. Trimming took 0 bases from V and 1 from J, leaving 14 bases between them. The CDR3 DNA follows: TGCGCCAGCAGCTTGGAAATTGGGGGGGCGGCCAAAAACATTCAGTACTTC. Translating gives CASSLEIGGAAKNIQYF.

By share, this clone ranks as large (0.1 to 1%). This specimen includes other DNA sequences encoding the same CDR3. The chain is built from TRBV15 and TRBJ1-5; D remains ambiguous. Germline lookup yields CDR1 LNHNV and CDR2 YYDKDF (reference sequence). The CDR3 has 15 amino acids. Trimming shortened V by 0 bases and J by 1 base, and 7 bases separated the two germline ends. Written as DNA, the CDR3 is TGTGCCACCAGCAGAGAGACAAGCAGCAATCAGCCCCAGCATTTT. It encodes CATSRETSSNQPQHF.

A single count supports this clone. The chain combines TRBV6-6 with TRBJ2-5; 9 bases are shared with TRBD1. J gave up 4 bases and V 5 bases, and 5 bases lay outside the gene matches. Germline CDR1 MNHNY, CDR2 SVGAGI (reference sequence). This CDR3 comprises 14 residues. The CDR3 DNA is TGTGCCAGCAGTCGGACAGGGGTGAGAGAGACCCAGTACTTC. It specifies CASSRTGVRETQYF.

This chain uses TRBV25-1 with TRBJ2-1, with 14 bases lining up with TRBD2. The V gene's germline CDR1 is MGHDK and CDR2 SYGVNS. J lost 3 bases, V lost 5 bases, and 3 bases had no gene match. CDR3 length: 16 residues. CDR3 DNA sequence: TGTGCCAGCAGTAGGACTAGCGGGGGGATCTACAATGAGCAGTTCTTC. It encodes CASSRTSGGIYNEQFF. Filled out from reference TRBV25-1 and TRBJ2-1, the complete variable domain reads EADIYQTPRYLVIGTGKKITLECSQTMGHDKMYWYQQDPGMELHLIHYSYGVNSTEKGDLSSESTVSRIRTEHFPLTLESARPSHTSQYLCASSRTSGGIYNEQFFGPGTRLTVL.

This clone was seen just once. The chain combines TRBV5-1 with TRBJ1-4, with D possibly TRBD1 on 6 matching bases. Trimming cost V 0 bases and J 6 bases, with 12 bases left between them. The CDR3 sequence is 15 residues long. Per germline, CDR1 SGHRS and CDR2 YFSETQ. CDR3 DNA: TGCGCCAGCAGCTTGGTTGGGGCAGGGGATGAAAAACTGTTTTTT. Its protein is CASSLVGAGDEKLFF.

Only a few counts were recorded for this clone. The genes are TRBV19 and TRBJ2-1, with 11 bases lining up with TRBD2. CDR1 is LNHDA and CDR2 is SQIVND in the germline V gene (reference sequence). V gave up 6 bases and J gave up 8 bases; unmatched junction bases: 6. This CDR3 has 14 amino acids. This CDR3 reads CASRVLAGEHEQFF. The CDR3 DNA follows: TGTGCCAGTAGGGTACTAGCGGGGGAGCATGAGCAGTTCTTC.

This clone was recorded a few times. This chain links TRBV6-5 with TRBJ2-7; 7 positions agree with TRBD2. Germline trimming cut 0 bases from V and 2 bases from J; bases unmatched to any gene: 1. Germline CDR1 reads MNHEY; CDR2 reads SVGAGI. This CDR3 comprises 14 residues. CDR3 DNA: TGTGCCAGCAGTTACTCCCGGGGGGCCTACGAGCAGTACTTC. Translated: CASSYSRGAYEQYF.

The gene calls are TRBV27 and TRBJ1-1; D uncertain. Germline V lookup: CDR1 MNHEY, CDR2 SMNVEV (reference sequence). This CDR3 has 13 amino acids. V was shortened by 2 bases and J by 1 base, with 5 bases between the two germline ends. CDR3 coding DNA: TGTGCCAGCAGTTTAGGCCCGAACACTGAAGCTTTCTTT. This sequence encodes CASSLGPNTEAFF.

This clone has only a few counts. V and J are TRBV6-1 and TRBJ2-3, with TRBD2 matching over 14 bases. The germline V gene has CDR1 MNHNS and CDR2 SASEGT. With V trimmed by 4 bases and J by 6 bases, 6 bases remained unmatched. The CDR3 covers 16 residues. The CDR3 loop reads CASSGTSGGPGDTQYF. The CDR3 bases are TGTGCCAGCAGTGGGACTAGCGGGGGGCCGGGGGATACGCAGTATTTT.

The V and J genes are TRBV19 and TRBJ1-1; a weak D match, TRBD1 (5 bases). The CDR3 is made up of 16 amino acids. Germline V gene sequence: CDR1 LNHDA, CDR2 SQIVND (reference sequence). Trimming pared 6 bases from V and 5 bases from J, leaving 22 bases between. The CDR3 sequence is CASRGGQGSPRTEAFF. The DNA of the CDR3 is TGTGCCAGTAGAGGAGGGCAGGGCAGTCCCAGAACTGAAGCTTTCTTT.

This chain joins TRBV19 and TRBJ2-7; D is undetermined. Germline lookup yields CDR1 LNHDA and CDR2 SQIVND (reference sequence). The CDR3 totals 13 residues. V lost 2 bases and J lost 3, with 8 bases in between. The DNA of the CDR3 is TGTGCCAGTAGTATAACCATGGACTACGAGCAGTACTTC. This codes for CASSITMDYEQYF.

The chain couples TRBV19 to TRBJ1-4, with D possibly being TRBD1 (5 bases). Trimming stripped 7 bases from V and 8 bases from J, with 17 bases between. Looked up from germline, CDR1 is LNHDA and CDR2 is SQIVND (reference sequence). The CDR3 consists of 14 residues. The CDR3 DNA reads as TGTGCCAGTACACTGACAGCCATGGCGGAAAAACTGTTTTTT. This encodes CASTLTAMAEKLFF.

V and J are TRBV5-6 and TRBJ2-3; 8 nucleotides line up with TRBD2. J lost 5 bases, V lost 6 bases, and 14 bases had no gene match. This CDR3 has 16 amino acids. Germline-derived CDR1 and CDR2 are SGHDT and YYEEEE. CDR3 loop: CASTLGWGLVRDTQYF. The CDR3 region has the DNA TGTGCCAGCACTTTGGGGTGGGGACTAGTGAGAGATACGCAGTATTTT. Drawing the rest from reference TRBV5-6 and TRBJ2-3, the complete variable domain is DAGVTQSPTHLIKTRGQQVTLRCSPKSGHDTVSWYQQALGQGPQFIFQYYEEEERQRGNFPDRFSGHQFPNYSSELNVNALLLGDSALYLCASTLGWGLVRDTQYFGPGTRLTVL.

The rearrangement uses TRBV13 and TRBJ2-5, with 8 bases fitting TRBD2. The junction had 7 bases not matched to a gene; V was cut back by 6 bases and J by 7 bases. This CDR3 is 13 amino acids long. The V gene's germline CDR1 is PRHDT and CDR2 FYEKMQ (reference sequence). This CDR3 reads CASSRAGEVTQYF. The CDR3, as DNA: TGTGCCAGCAGTCGAGCGGGGGAGGTGACCCAGTACTTC.

This sequence joins TRBV2 and TRBJ1-1; 8 nucleotides agree with TRBD1. Trimming took 4 bases from V and 6 from J; bases not matched to a gene: 7. CDR3 length: 14 residues. Germline values: CDR1 SNHLY, CDR2 FYNNEI. The CDR3 protein is CASSVQGAIPEAFF. In nucleotides, the CDR3 is TGTGCCAGCAGTGTTCAGGGGGCGATCCCTGAAGCTTTCTTT.

This sequence joins TRBV5-1 and TRBJ2-1; TRBD1 agrees at 7 bases. V shed 0 bases and J 3 bases; nucleotides not matched to a gene: 0. This CDR3 has 14 amino acids. Germline assignment: CDR1 SGHRS and CDR2 YFSETQ. The CDR3 coding sequence is TGCGCCAGCAGCTTGGGGGACAGCTACAATGAGCAGTTCTTC. Translating gives CASSLGDSYNEQFF.

V is TRBV19 and J is TRBJ1-5; no firm D call. V was clipped by 1 base and J by 0 bases, with 10 bases between them. CDR3 length: 16 amino acids. The germline gives CDR1 LNHDA, CDR2 SQIVND (reference sequence). CDR3 loop: CASSIGGPGSNQPQHF. The DNA for the CDR3 is TGTGCCAGTAGTATAGGAGGACCGGGTAGCAATCAGCCCCAGCATTTT.

The gene calls are TRBV5-1 and TRBJ2-7, with D possibly matching TRBD2 (6 bases). The V gene lost 0 bases and the J gene lost 0 bases, with 10 bases spanning the gap. The V gene's germline CDR1 is SGHRS and CDR2 YFSETQ. The CDR3 consists of 15 residues. The CDR3, as DNA: TGCGCCAGCAGCTTGGCAGGGACTGTCTCCTACGAGCAGTACTTC. This translates into CASSLAGTVSYEQYF.

The J gene is TRBJ2-2, the V gene TRBV5-4, with 7 bases lining up with TRBD2. The CDR3 covers 14 residues. Germline CDR1 SGHNT, CDR2 YYREEE (reference sequence). Trimming cost V 7 bases and J 7 bases; bases outside gene matches: 10. The CDR3 is CASGEGFRGGELFF. DNA for the CDR3: TGTGCCAGCGGGGAGGGGTTTCGCGGCGGGGAGCTGTTTTTT.

The chain employs TRBV18 and TRBJ2-3; TRBD1 agrees at 12 bases. The junction had 7 bases not matched to a gene; V was cut back by 5 bases and J by 1 base. Germline V gives CDR1 KGHSH, CDR2 LQKENI. CDR3 length: 17 residues. CDR3 sequence (DNA): TGTGCCAGCTCAGCCCGGGACAGGGGGCGCGGCACAGATACGCAGTATTTT. Protein product: CASSARDRGRGTDTQYF.

The chain carries TRBV19 and TRBJ1-6, with D uncertain. Germline assignment: CDR1 LNHDA and CDR2 SQIVND (reference sequence). The V and J ends lost 5 bases and 7 bases respectively, with 12 bases between them. This CDR3 spans 14 amino acids. CDR3 nucleotides: TGTGCCAGTAGTGTGGGGAAAGGCAATTCACCCCTCCACTTT. It specifies CASSVGKGNSPLHF. Looking up the rest from reference TRBV19 and TRBJ1-6 gives the full variable domain: DGGITQSPKYLFRKEGQNVTLSCEQNLNHDAMYWYRQDPGQGLRLIYYSQIVNDFQKGDIAEGYSVSREKKESFPLTVTSAQKNPTAFYLCASSVGKGNSPLHFGNGTRLTVT.

The J gene is TRBJ1-6, the V gene TRBV7-8, with TRBD1 as a possible D gene (6 bases). The CDR3 consists of 15 residues. Trimming stripped 3 bases from V and 0 bases from J, with 6 bases between. Germline V gene lookup returns CDR1 SGHVS and CDR2 FQNEAQ. The CDR3 loop is CASSLTGSYNSPLHF. In nucleotides, the CDR3 is TGTGCCAGCAGCTTGACAGGCTCCTATAATTCACCCCTCCACTTT.

Remarks on this clone: This sample includes further DNA sequences coding for the same CDR3. The chain carries TRBV6-1 and TRBJ2-2; D remains ambiguous. The germline V gene encodes CDR1 MNHNS and CDR2 SASEGT. The CDR3 sequence is 13 residues long. V gave up 3 bases and J gave up 3 bases, with 5 bases separating them. The DNA for the CDR3 is TGTGCCAGCAGTGAGGGGTACACCGGGGAGCTGTTTTTT. It encodes CASSEGYTGELFF.

This clone has only a few counts. The chain couples TRBV5-1 to TRBJ1-6; 7 bases map to TRBD1. V dropped 4 bases and J dropped 7; count of bases not matched to a gene: 5. CDR3 length: 14 amino acids. The germline V gene encodes CDR1 SGHRS and CDR2 YFSETQ. Here the CDR3 reads CASSRTGENSPLHF. CDR3 DNA sequence: TGCGCCAGCAGCCGGACAGGCGAAAATTCACCCCTCCACTTT.

The gene calls are TRBV19 and TRBJ1-5; perhaps TRBD1 as D (5 bases). Trimming pared 8 bases from V and 0 bases from J, leaving 17 bases between. Germline V CDR1 and CDR2: LNHDA, SQIVND (reference sequence). The CDR3 consists of 16 residues. DNA for the CDR3: TGTGCCAGTTTTCCCCGGGGCATTGATAGCAATCAGCCCCAGCATTTT. Protein product: CASFPRGIDSNQPQHF. The whole variable domain, filled in from reference TRBV19 and TRBJ1-5, reads DGGITQSPKYLFRKEGQNVTLSCEQNLNHDAMYWYRQDPGQGLRLIYYSQIVNDFQKGDIAEGYSVSREKKESFPLTVTSAQKNPTAFYLCASFPRGIDSNQPQHFGDGTRLSIL.

The chain recombines TRBV12-5 with TRBJ1-5; D perhaps matches TRBD1 (5 bases). Germline loops: CDR1 LGHNT, CDR2 FRNRAP. V dropped 4 bases and J dropped 7 bases, with 8 bases sitting between them. The CDR3 length is 12 residues. The CDR3 region has the DNA TGTGCTAGTGGTTCAGGGTACCAGCCCCAGCATTTT. Translation: CASGSGYQPQHF.